This T cell receptor (beta chain) was captured by sequencing in a study of blood T cell repertoires in COVID-19. Background on the study: Some COVID-19 samples were acute and others convalescent; all came from the United States, Italy and Spain.

Generated by immunoSEQ multiplex PCR, the TCRdb table keeps only in-frame clones and is missing some. Of about 190,000 clones in the sample, over 75% were seen once. The CDR3 is made up of 14 amino acids. The V gene lost 7 bases and the J gene lost 3 bases, with 13 bases spanning the gap. Germline V CDR1 and CDR2: MRHNA, SNTAGT. The TCR originated in a woman older than 75 with active or convalescent COVID-19. The chain carries TRBV6-4 and TRBJ1-5; possibly TRBD1 for D (5 bases). The sample was peripheral blood. CDR3 nucleotides: TGTGCCAGCAAAGGACAAGCCCCCAATCAGCCCCAGCATTTT. Translating it yields CASKGQAPNQPQHF.